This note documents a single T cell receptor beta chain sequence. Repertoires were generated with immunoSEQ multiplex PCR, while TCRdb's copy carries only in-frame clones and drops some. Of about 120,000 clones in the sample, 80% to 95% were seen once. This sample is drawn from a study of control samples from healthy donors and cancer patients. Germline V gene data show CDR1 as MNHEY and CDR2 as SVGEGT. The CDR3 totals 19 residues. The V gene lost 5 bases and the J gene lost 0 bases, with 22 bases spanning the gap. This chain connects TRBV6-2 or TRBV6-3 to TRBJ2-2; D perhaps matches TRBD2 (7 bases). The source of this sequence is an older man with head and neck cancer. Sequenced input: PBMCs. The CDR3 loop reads CASSTPSEGGGSNTGELFF. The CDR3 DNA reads TGTGCCAGCAGTACCCCTAGCGAGGGGGGGGGTTCGAACACCGGGGAGCTGTTTTTT.